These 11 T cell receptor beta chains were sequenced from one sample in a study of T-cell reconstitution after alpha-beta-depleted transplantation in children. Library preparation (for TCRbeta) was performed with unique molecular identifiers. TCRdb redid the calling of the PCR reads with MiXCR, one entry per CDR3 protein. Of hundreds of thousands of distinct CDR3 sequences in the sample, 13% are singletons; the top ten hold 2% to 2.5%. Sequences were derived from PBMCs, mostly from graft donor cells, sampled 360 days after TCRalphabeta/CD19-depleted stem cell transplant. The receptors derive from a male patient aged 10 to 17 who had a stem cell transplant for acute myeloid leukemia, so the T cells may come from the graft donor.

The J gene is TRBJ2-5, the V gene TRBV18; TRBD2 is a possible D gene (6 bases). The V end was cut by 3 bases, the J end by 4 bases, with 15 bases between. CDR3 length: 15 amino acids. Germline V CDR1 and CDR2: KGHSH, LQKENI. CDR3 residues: CASSPSTGVRETQYF. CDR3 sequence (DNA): TGTGCCAGCTCACCCTCTACGGGAGTCCGAGAGACCCAGTACTTC.

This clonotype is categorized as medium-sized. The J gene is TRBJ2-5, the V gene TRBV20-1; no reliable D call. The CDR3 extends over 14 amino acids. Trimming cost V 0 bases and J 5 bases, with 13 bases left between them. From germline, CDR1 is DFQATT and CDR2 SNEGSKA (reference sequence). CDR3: CSARDSRSRETQYF. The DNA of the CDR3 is TGCAGTGCTAGAGATTCTAGGTCTCGGGAGACCCAGTACTTC.

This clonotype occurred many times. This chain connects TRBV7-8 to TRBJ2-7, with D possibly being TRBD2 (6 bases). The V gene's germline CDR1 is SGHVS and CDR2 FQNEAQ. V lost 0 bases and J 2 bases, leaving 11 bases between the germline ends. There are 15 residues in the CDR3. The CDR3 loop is CASSLALGLAYEQYF. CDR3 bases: TGTGCCAGCAGCTTAGCGTTGGGACTTGCCTACGAGCAGTACTTC.

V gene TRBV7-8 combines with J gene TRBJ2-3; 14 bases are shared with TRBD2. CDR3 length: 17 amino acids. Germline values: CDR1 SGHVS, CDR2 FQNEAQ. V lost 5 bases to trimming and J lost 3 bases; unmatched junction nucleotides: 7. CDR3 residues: CASSRRLAGGPTDTQYF. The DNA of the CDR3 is TGTGCCAGCAGCCGAAGACTAGCGGGAGGGCCTACAGATACGCAGTATTTT.

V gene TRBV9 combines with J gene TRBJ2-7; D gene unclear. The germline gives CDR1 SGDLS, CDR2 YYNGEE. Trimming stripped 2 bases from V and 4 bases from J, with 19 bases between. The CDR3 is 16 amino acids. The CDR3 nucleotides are TGTGCCAGCAGCGTCCGGGCCTCAACGAGCAGTTACGAGCAGTACTTC. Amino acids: CASSVRASTSSYEQYF.

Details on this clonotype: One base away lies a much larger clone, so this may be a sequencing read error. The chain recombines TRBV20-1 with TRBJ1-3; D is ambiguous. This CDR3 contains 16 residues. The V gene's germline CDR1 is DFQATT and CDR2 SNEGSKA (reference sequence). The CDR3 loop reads CCASRTAGFSGNTIYF. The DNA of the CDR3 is TGCTGTGCTAGTAGAACGGCCGGATTCTCTGGAAACACCATATATTTT.

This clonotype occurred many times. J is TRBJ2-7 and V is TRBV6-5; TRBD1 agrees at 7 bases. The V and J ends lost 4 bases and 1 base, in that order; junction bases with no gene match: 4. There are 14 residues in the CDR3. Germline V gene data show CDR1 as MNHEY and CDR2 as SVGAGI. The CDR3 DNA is TGTGCCAGCAGTTCGTACAGGGGATCCTACGAGCAGTACTTC. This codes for CASSSYRGSYEQYF.

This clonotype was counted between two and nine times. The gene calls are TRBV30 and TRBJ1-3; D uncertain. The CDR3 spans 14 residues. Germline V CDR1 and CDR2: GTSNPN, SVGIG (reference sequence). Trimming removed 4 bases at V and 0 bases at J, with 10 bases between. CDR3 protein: CAWNPASSGNTIYF. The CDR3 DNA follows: TGTGCCTGGAACCCGGCAAGCTCTGGAAACACCATATATTTT. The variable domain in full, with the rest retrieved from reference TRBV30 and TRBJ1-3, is SQTIHQWPATLVQPVGSPLSLECTVEGTSNPNLYWYRQAAGRGLQLLFYSVGIGQISSEVPQNLSASRPQDRQFILSSKKLLLSDSGFYLCAWNPASSGNTIYFGEGSWLTVV.

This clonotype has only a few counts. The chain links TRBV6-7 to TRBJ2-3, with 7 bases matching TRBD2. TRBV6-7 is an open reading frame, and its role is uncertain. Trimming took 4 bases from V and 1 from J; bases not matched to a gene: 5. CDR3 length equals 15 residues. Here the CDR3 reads CASSSPAGRTDTQYF. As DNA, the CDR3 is TGTGCCAGCAGTTCCCCAGCGGGGCGCACAGATACGCAGTATTTT.

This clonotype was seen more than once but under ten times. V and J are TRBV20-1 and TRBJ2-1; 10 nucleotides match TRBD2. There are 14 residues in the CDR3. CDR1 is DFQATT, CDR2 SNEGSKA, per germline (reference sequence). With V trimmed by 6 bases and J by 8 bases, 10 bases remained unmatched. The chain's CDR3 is CSASSGRRVHEQFF. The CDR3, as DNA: TGCAGTGCAAGTAGCGGGAGGAGGGTCCATGAGCAGTTCTTC.

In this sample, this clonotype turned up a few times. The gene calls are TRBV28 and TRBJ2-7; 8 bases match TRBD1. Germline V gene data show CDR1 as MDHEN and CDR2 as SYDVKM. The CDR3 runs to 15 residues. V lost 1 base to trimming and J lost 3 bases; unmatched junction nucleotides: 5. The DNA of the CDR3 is TGTGCCAGCAGTTTATCTCAGGGGGCGGTCTACGAGCAGTACTTC. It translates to CASSLSQGAVYEQYF.